This T cell receptor beta chain was sequenced for a study of T cell changes during pregnancy in multiple sclerosis (dated by TCRdb to between 2017 and 2020). In terms of the full investigation: The study looked at changes in the T cell repertoire across pregnancy in women with multiple sclerosis.

Comments on this clone: It has no known antigen specificity. No base quality information exists; no much larger clone differs at one position.

V is pruned by 2 bases and J by 6 bases, leaving 3 bases of the junction without a gene match. The CDR3 spans 13 residues, from the cysteine through the phenylalanine. The sequence is cut down to CDR3 DNA, 39 bases in frame from base 1. CDR1 and CDR2 are drawn from the germline V gene: MNHEY, SVGAGI. Library method: the immunoSEQ multiplex PCR assay. Sourced from immuneACCESS, this table was stored by TCRdb with only in-frame sequences that have V and J called. A share of the clones is absent; for the studies checked, an unresolved V gene accounts for under half, and the remainder has no known explanation. Here the sample has under 95,000 clones; 75% to 95% occur a single time. Over 1.5% of the sample is in the top ten clones.

Sequencing was performed on peripheral blood, taken after pregnancy. The chain uses TRBV6-5 and TRBJ1-1; 7 nucleotides in the junction match TRBD1. This sequence was found in a female donor in good health, enrolled as a control in a pregnancy study. This receptor carries the CDR3 CASSYRGQSEAFF. The DNA is as follows: TGTGCCAGCAGTTACAGGGGGCAATCTGAAGCTTTCTTT.